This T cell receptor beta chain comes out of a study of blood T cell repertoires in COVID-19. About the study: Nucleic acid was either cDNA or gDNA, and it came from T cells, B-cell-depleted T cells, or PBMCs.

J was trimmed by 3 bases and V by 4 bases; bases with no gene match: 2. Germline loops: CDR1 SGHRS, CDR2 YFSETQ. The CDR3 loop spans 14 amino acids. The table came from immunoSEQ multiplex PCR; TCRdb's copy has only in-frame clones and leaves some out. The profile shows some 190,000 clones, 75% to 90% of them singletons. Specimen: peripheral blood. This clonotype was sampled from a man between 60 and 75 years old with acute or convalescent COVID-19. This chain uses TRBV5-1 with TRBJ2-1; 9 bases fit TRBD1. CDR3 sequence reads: CASSKGQGYNEQFF. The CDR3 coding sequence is TGCGCCAGCAGCAAGGGACAGGGCTACAATGAGCAGTTCTTC.